The sequence of this T cell receptor (beta chain) was determined in a study of cytomegalovirus exposure and HLA in healthy donors (dated by TCRdb to between 2016 and 2019). General notes on the study: An earlier analysis of 587 of the donors reported 276 Gb of sequence data and around 120 million unique TCR beta sequences obtained from about 180 million T cells. Four to six DR-DQ haplotypes were handled as single units for association and clustering, since linkage in the cohort was strong. Class I and class II HLA loci were covered by the typing at four-digit resolution. The later analysis used no new phenotypic data to find candidate immune exposures, relying instead on TCR beta sequences and their occurrence across donors. A later analysis re-examined previously published TCR beta repertoires from 610 or so donors and added high-resolution HLA genotyping to investigate patterns of TCR occurrence. Every discovery cohort repertoire had been produced on one sequencing platform. An earlier analysis of 450 to 750 of the donors used high-throughput TCR beta sequencing to judge whether each TCR beta V gene segment behaved as functional or pseudogenic. On average, roughly 250,000 unique TCR beta nucleotide sequences were sequenced per donor among a few hundred genotyped donors of the cohort, with roughly 18% of those sequences being non-productive. The aim of the study was to test whether cataloging public T cell receptors could identify signatures of past pathogen exposure. In addition to the first cohort of 666 subjects, a separate validation cohort of 120 different subjects was used. Of the 350 to 400 genotyped donors, 65% to 90% fell in the genetic ancestry cluster associated with self-reported Caucasian donors. Donor age, sex, ethnicity and CMV serostatus were compiled together with the repertoire data. To predict cytomegalovirus infection status, the study combined high-throughput TCR immunosequencing, statistical association of individual TCRs with disease status, and machine learning. An early release that covered more than 550 HLA-typed donors contained about 300 gigabases of sequencing data and tens of millions of unique TCR sequences. The T cell repertoires of around 730 subjects were profiled by immunosequencing and related to cytomegalovirus serostatus. The number of typed donors differed by locus: roughly 620-640 for A, B, C, DRB1 and DQB1; some 500 for DQA1; fewer than 610 for DPA1; and 450 to 480 for DPB1. A later genetic analysis took genome-wide SNP genotypes for about 55% of the 666 donors and used that subset as a discovery cohort.

About this clone itself: Its antigen specificity is not known. The input lacks base qualities; no much larger clone sits a single base away.

The cohort consisted of 666 healthy bone marrow donors. At the time of sampling, every cohort member was nominally healthy, though immune exposures that went unrecorded were likely present. The donor was CMV seronegative and belonged to the group of 380 or so seronegative cohort members. Each donor provided a peripheral blood sample, and peripheral blood mononuclear cells were used for TCR beta sequencing. The Qiagen DNeasy Blood Extraction Kit was used to extract genomic DNA from the blood cell samples. The library was built by means of the immunoSEQ multiplex PCR assay. For the multiplex PCR, a mixture combining 60 forward primers for TCR Vbeta segments and 13 reverse primers for TCR Jbeta segments was used. A multiplex PCR assay on genomic DNA amplified the CDR3 region of rearranged TCR beta genes. The amplified TCR beta libraries were sequenced on the Illumina HiSeq System as 87-base-pair reads. The study's own analysis went as follows. A later analysis counted about 80 million unique TCR beta chains across the 550 to 750 repertoires, and around 12 million of these chains were shared by at least two donors. Raw reads were error-corrected and collapsed into unique sequences with a nearest-neighbor algorithm that merged closely related sequences to remove PCR and sequencing errors. Alignment of CDR3 sequences to IMGT reference sequences was used to assign V, D and J gene segments. For a sequence to be retained, a match of at least six nucleotides was required to both a V gene segment and a J gene segment. A rearrangement counted as productive if the CDR3 had no stop codons and remained in frame with V and J, and every other rearrangement counted as non-productive. Following IMGT convention, CDR3 was defined as the stretch from the second conserved V-encoded cysteine up to the conserved J-encoded phenylalanine. In an earlier analysis of 500 to 650 of the donors, sequences lacking an unambiguous match to a single V gene segment were excluded. An earlier analysis of around 600 of the donors classified V segments as functional when productive rearrangements were above 56.7% and as segregating when the standard deviation between donors was above 5%. A statistical classification framework was built to diagnose cytomegalovirus status from the catalog of TCR beta chain sequences. V and J gene assignment, in a later analysis, came from comparing TCR nucleotide sequences with IMGT/GENE-DB human TR gene sequences. In a later analysis, CDR3 sequences and most-parsimonious VDJ recombination scenarios were assigned using the TCRdist pipeline. In a later analysis, each TCR beta chain was defined by its CDR3 amino acid sequence together with its V-gene family, and reads without a unique V-gene family were excluded. In a later analysis, nearly 600 highly shared, low-generation-probability nucleotide sequences were removed to address suspected cross-contamination and a sequencing artifact. For each public chain, a later analysis derived a clonal expansion index from normalized ranks of inferred template counts within each repertoire. Generation probabilities in a later analysis came from a VDJ recombination model fitted to out-of-frame rearrangements, and those results were checked against IGoR. In a later analysis, hypergeometric tests were used to score TCR-TCR, TCR-HLA and TCR-CMV co-occurrence, with a repertoire-size bias correction applied to TCR pairs. False discovery rates were estimated in a later analysis by permuting HLA or CMV assignments 20 times. In a later analysis, co-occurring TCRs were grouped with DBSCAN, and TCRdist sequence similarity was added when clustering was performed within HLA-allele-positive subsets. Repertoires with fewer than 30,000 or more than 120,000 public chains, plus five repertoires with anomalous nucleotide sharing, were excluded from co-occurrence clustering. TCRdb retrieved this table from immuneACCESS and kept in-frame rearrangements only. Not all clones are present; in checked studies, unresolved V genes account for under half, and no reason is known for the remainder. V and J calls and clone size are given by that table; D and trimming were obtained from the DNA. The sample contains 100,000 or so clones, 75% to 85% of them found a single time. 6.1% of the sample rests with the top ten.

The junction shows trimming of 5 bases on V and 2 bases on J, plus 15 bases between the germline ends. The germline V gene yields SGHTA for CDR1 and FQGTGA for CDR2. Reading from cysteine to phenylalanine, the CDR3 counts 15 amino acids. The DNA shown is the 45-base CDR3, in frame from base 1. General findings and caveats noted by the study authors: In this cohort, only TCR beta chains were sequenced, and detectable features were limited by the absence of alpha or paired-chain data. In the study, 150 to 200 TCR beta chains were listed as associated with cytomegalovirus. Correlated functional status among segregating V segments might reflect linkage disequilibrium, but an unknown experimental factor could not be ruled out. Broadly in line with IMGT annotations, most TCR beta V segments showed up in productive rearrangements about 87% or about 30% of the time in an earlier analysis of 587 of the donors. In a later analysis, most CMV-associated TCR beta chains were found to appear HLA-restricted, with HLA associations seemingly driven largely by CMV exposure. A later analysis found that HLA-associated TCR beta chains were more clonally expanded and had lower generation probabilities than equally common non-associated chains. Immune exposure information for the cohort was limited to CMV serostatus. Roughly uniform sequencing depth across donors was assumed in presence/absence analyses, although this assumption may not hold. At a false discovery rate of 0.05, a later analysis linked 16,951 TCR beta sequences to specific HLA alleles. A later analysis reported that several top co-occurrence clusters appeared linked to parvovirus B19, influenza, CMV and Epstein-Barr virus. A further reported finding was that TCR beta sequences accurately predicted the HLA-A and HLA-B alleles for most subjects in the first cohort. Because HLA typing was unavailable for some donors at each locus, only the typed subset was used in association tests. When HLA alleles, especially DR and DQ, strongly co-occurred, TCR associations were difficult to assign to individual alleles. According to the authors, the approach could potentially be generalized to other disease states and immunological phenotypes. A few of the identified cytomegalovirus-associated TCR beta chains were confirmed in vitro to be specific for cytomegalovirus antigens. Across donors, most TCR sequences were observed very rarely, whereas some public TCRs were present in many individuals. Because counts were too low, more than 15 rarely observed V segments, including chromosome 9 orphons, were left out of the earlier analysis of 500 to 650 of the donors. In both the original and validation cohorts, the classifier was reported to diagnose cytomegalovirus status with high specificity and sensitivity. Because the 87-base-pair reads could not distinguish some IMGT-functional V segments, including TRBV6-2 and TRBV6-3, those segments were excluded. A later analysis found that TCR association rates varied across HLA loci, with DRB1 alleles showing the most associated TCRs and HLA-C alleles the fewest. A later genetic analysis reported fewer N-insertions in productive TCRs among donors in an Asian-associated ancestry cluster than the roughly 620-donor mean. V-gene and J-gene trimming of TCR beta chains was associated with a missense DCLRE1C variant in a later genetic analysis, and the association was replicated in an independent cohort. A cluster of highly shared sequence variants was judged likely to represent a technical artifact of the sequencing pipeline.

The rearrangement joined TRBV7-3 to TRBJ1-1; TRBD1 is possibly the D segment (5 matching bases). The source of this sequence is a young man in good health and CMV-seronegative. The sample comprised PBMCs. The nucleotide sequence reads TGTGCCAGCAGCACCCAATCAGGGCGAAACACTGAAGCTTTCTTT. This gives the protein CASSTQSGRNTEAFF.